These 27 T cell receptor beta chains were all obtained from the same sample, sequenced in a study of Ad26.COV2.S vaccination and SARS-CoV-2 variants. This sample's treatment: approximately 18 received Ad26.COV2.S at low or high dose, single or two shots; about 5 received placebo; per-sample allocation not given. Day 63 after the first injection of vaccine or placebo was the sampling time. Only in-frame clones appear in the TCRdb table, and some are missing; sequencing was by immunoSEQ multiplex PCR. This table has roughly 680,000 clones, roughly 90% appearing once. Sequences were derived from peripheral blood, sampled in a trial of Ad26.COV2.S vaccine versus placebo. The origin of the receptors is a person aged 18 to 59 who received the Ad26.COV2.S COVID-19 vaccine or a placebo.

The rearrangement joins TRBV5-6 to TRBJ1-6, with 8 nucleotides matching TRBD1. The CDR3 is made up of 15 amino acids. Germline lookup yields CDR1 SGHDT and CDR2 YYEEEE. Trimming removed 4 bases from V and 7 bases from J; junction bases left unmatched: 7. Written as DNA, the CDR3 is TGTGCCAGCAGCCCAAGAACAGGGGGGAATTCACCCCTCCACTTT. Translation gives CASSPRTGGNSPLHF.

The V call is TRBV19, the J call TRBJ1-1; D not resolved. CDR3 length: 12 residues. Trimming pared 7 bases from V and 2 bases from J, leaving 8 bases between. The germline V gene encodes CDR1 LNHDA and CDR2 SQIVND (reference sequence). The CDR3 bases are TGTGCCAGTAATCCGGGCAACACTGAAGCTTTCTTT. Protein product: CASNPGNTEAFF.

The chain has TRBV7-9 and TRBJ1-4; the D is unclear. Germline V CDR1 and CDR2: SEHNR, FQNEAQ (reference sequence). Trimming stripped 6 bases from V and 4 bases from J, with 15 bases between. CDR3 size: 15 residues. The CDR3 sequence: CASRPSGVGNEKLFF. The CDR3 nucleotides read TGTGCCAGCAGACCCTCCGGGGTTGGTAATGAAAAACTGTTTTTT. The whole variable domain, remainder taken from reference TRBV7-9 and TRBJ1-4, is DTGVSQNPRHKITKRGQNVTFRCDPISEHNRLYWYRQTLGQGPEFLTYFQNEAQLEKSRLLSDRFSAERPKGSFSTLEIQRTEQGDSAMYLCASRPSGVGNEKLFFGSGTQLSVL.

A note on this clone: Other DNA sequences of this sample code for an identical CDR3. The V call is TRBV12-3 or TRBV12-4, the J call TRBJ2-7; D gene unclear. V was shortened by 6 bases and J by 1 base, with 4 bases between the two germline ends. CDR3 length: 11 amino acids. This CDR3 is CASSPSYEQYF. CDR3 nucleotide sequence: TGTGCCAGCAGCCCATCCTACGAGCAGTACTTC.

This clone occurred once. The J gene is TRBJ2-1, the V gene TRBV24-1, with D unclear. Trimming took 1 base from V and 3 from J, leaving 9 bases between them. CDR1 and CDR2 (germline): KGHDR, SFDVKD. The CDR3 loop spans 15 amino acids. For the CDR3, the DNA is TGTGCCACCAGTGATTTTGGGCCCGACTACAATGAGCAGTTCTTC. It specifies CATSDFGPDYNEQFF.

V and J are TRBV6-1 and TRBJ1-1; a weak D match, TRBD1 (5 bases). Trimming pared 3 bases from V and 8 bases from J, leaving 16 bases between. CDR1 is MNHNS and CDR2 is SASEGT in the germline V gene. The CDR3 covers 14 residues. The chain's CDR3 is CASSDGGSEGEAFF. The CDR3 DNA follows: TGTGCCAGCAGTGATGGGGGGAGCGAGGGCGAAGCTTTCTTT.

The CDR3 DNA sequence: TGTGCCAGCAGTTCATGGGGGGCAGGGGAAGAGACCCAGTACTTC. Translated: CASSSWGAGEETQYF. The chain is built from TRBV27 and TRBJ2-5; D tentatively reads TRBD1 or TRBD2 (6 bases each). CDR1 is MNHEY, CDR2 SMNVEV, per germline (reference sequence). V was trimmed by 4 bases and J by 3 bases, leaving 15 bases between them. The CDR3 sequence is 15 residues long.

The CDR3 region is CASSLSTGGIDGYTF. The CDR3 nucleotides are TGTGCCAGCAGCCTATCTACAGGGGGAATCGATGGCTACACCTTC. The V and J genes are TRBV3-1 (or the pseudogene TRBV3-2) and TRBJ1-2, with 8 bases that match TRBD1. The germline V gene has CDR1 LGHDT and CDR2 YNNKEL (reference sequence). V lost 4 bases to trimming and J lost 6 bases; unmatched junction nucleotides: 10. This CDR3 has 15 amino acids.

This sequence joins TRBV6-5 and TRBJ2-7; 7 nucleotides agree with TRBD1. V was pared by 0 bases and J by 6 bases, with 11 bases of the junction left unmatched. Germline V gives CDR1 MNHEY, CDR2 SVGAGI. The CDR3 is made up of 16 amino acids. The CDR3 nucleotides read TGTGCCAGCAGTTACTCGGGGACAGTGCGCTTGGTCGAGCAGTACTTC. It codes for CASSYSGTVRLVEQYF.

The rearrangement joins TRBV6-6 to TRBJ1-1; D is undetermined. The CDR3 is made up of 11 amino acids. With 8 bases removed from V and 6 bases from J, the gap between germline ends came to 10 bases. In germline, CDR1 is MNHNY, CDR2 SVGAGI (reference sequence). CDR3 in amino acids: CASGGRAEAFF. The CDR3 DNA is TGTGCCAGCGGAGGGCGGGCTGAAGCTTTCTTT.

The V and J genes are TRBV10-3 and TRBJ1-5; TRBD1 agrees at 8 bases. With V trimmed by 10 bases and J by 4 bases, 9 bases remained unmatched. The CDR3 sequence is 14 residues long. Germline assignment: CDR1 ENHRY and CDR2 SYGVKD. In DNA form, the CDR3 reads TGTGCCAACGGACAGGGAGGCCCTAATCAGCCCCAGCATTTT. This translates into CANGQGGPNQPQHF.

This sequence joins TRBV7-9 and TRBJ2-7; 9 bases are a match to TRBD1. V trimming: 3 bases; J trimming: 8 bases; junction bases outside the gene matches: 5. CDR3 length: 13 amino acids. Germline V gene lookup returns CDR1 SEHNR and CDR2 FQNEAQ (reference sequence). The CDR3 nucleotides read TGTGCCAGCAGCTTCCCGGGACAGGGAAAGCAGTACTTC. Translating gives CASSFPGQGKQYF.

J is TRBJ2-2 and V is TRBV12-3 or TRBV12-4, with D tentatively TRBD1 (5 bases). The CDR3 is 13 amino acids. V lost 7 bases and J lost 6, with 12 bases in between. CDR3 region: CASIKQGSGELFF. CDR3 nucleotides: TGTGCCAGCATCAAGCAGGGTTCCGGGGAGCTGTTTTTT.

The rearrangement links TRBV6-5 to TRBJ2-1; tentatively, D is TRBD2 (6 bases). Per germline, CDR1 MNHEY and CDR2 SVGAGI. V dropped 6 bases and J dropped 7 bases, with 13 bases sitting between them. The CDR3 has 13 amino acids. CDR3 sequence reads: CASSYPRGNEQFF. CDR3 DNA sequence: TGTGCCAGCAGCTACCCCCGGGGGAATGAGCAGTTCTTC.

The genes are TRBV7-5 and TRBJ2-7. TRBV7-5 is noted as a pseudogene. The CDR3 consists of 15 residues. CDR3: CARSQPGRETYEQYF. The CDR3, as DNA: TGTGCCAGAAGCCAGCCGGGACGGGAAACCTACGAGCAGTACTTC.

The J gene is TRBJ1-4, the V gene TRBV7-2; maybe TRBD1 (6 bases). Germline V gene lookup returns CDR1 SGHTA and CDR2 FQGNSA. Trimming stripped 1 base from V and 3 bases from J, with 12 bases between. The CDR3 covers 16 residues. The CDR3 region is CASSLGRTASNEKLFF. As DNA, the CDR3 is TGTGCCAGCAGCTTAGGCAGGACAGCTTCTAATGAAAAACTGTTTTTT.

This rearrangement joins TRBV5-4 to TRBJ1-1; 8 bases line up with TRBD1. CDR3 length: 18 amino acids. Unmatched junction bases numbered 10, after V lost 0 bases and J lost 0 bases. Per the germline V gene, CDR1 is SGHNT and CDR2 is YYREEE (reference sequence). The CDR3 protein is CASSLAPGGGRLNTEAFF. The DNA for the CDR3 is TGTGCCAGCAGCTTGGCCCCAGGGGGCGGAAGATTGAACACTGAAGCTTTCTTT.

Comments on this clone: The sample holds other DNA sequences that translate to the same CDR3. The DNA for the CDR3 is TGTGCCAGCTCACCTTCCGGGGCCAACGTCCTGACTTTC. Its translation: CASSPSGANVLTF. The chain joins TRBV18 to TRBJ2-6; D unclear. With 3 bases removed from V and 4 bases from J, the gap between germline ends came to 4 bases. Germline values: CDR1 KGHSH, CDR2 LQKENI. The CDR3 is 13 residues long.

This chain connects TRBV5-1 to TRBJ1-1; D ambiguous. The CDR3 extends over 13 amino acids. V was cut by 5 bases and J by 1 base, with 9 bases left in between. Germline V lookup: CDR1 SGHRS, CDR2 YFSETQ. Here the CDR3 DNA reads TGCGCCAGCAGTTTTGATCAGAACACTGAAGCTTTCTTT. As protein: CASSFDQNTEAFF.

This clone showed up just once. The gene calls are TRBV30 and TRBJ1-1; D gene ambiguous. Per the germline V gene, CDR1 is GTSNPN and CDR2 is SVGIG (reference sequence). The length of the CDR3 is 13 residues. V was cut by 5 bases and J by 1 base, with 11 bases left in between. The CDR3 bases are TGTGCCTGGCGGGAGGCGGGGAACACTGAAGCTTTCTTT. This translates into CAWREAGNTEAFF.

This chain joins TRBV7-3 and TRBJ2-2; D is ambiguous. The CDR3 consists of 16 residues. With 1 base removed from V and 3 bases from J, the gap between germline ends came to 12 bases. CDR1 SGHTA and CDR2 FQGTGA come from the germline V gene. The CDR3 here is CASSLMGSPDTGELFF. As DNA, the CDR3 is TGTGCCAGCAGCTTAATGGGTAGTCCAGACACCGGGGAGCTGTTTTTT. Full variable domain (missing parts from reference TRBV7-3 and TRBJ2-2): GAGVSQTPSNKVTEKGKYVELRCDPISGHTALYWYRQSLGQGPEFLIYFQGTGAADDSGLPNDRFFAVRPEGSVSTLKIQRTERGDSAVYLCASSLMGSPDTGELFFGEGSRLTVL.

The chain carries TRBV6-5 and TRBJ1-2; D gene ambiguous. CDR1 is MNHEY, CDR2 SVGAGI, per germline. Between the trimmed V and J ends, which lost 8 bases and 7 bases, there was a span of 8 bases. This CDR3 has 10 residues. CDR3 region: CASWQLGYTF. The CDR3 nucleotides are TGTGCCAGCTGGCAGCTTGGCTACACCTTC.

This chain's CDR3 is CASSRLQTGGDGYTF. The DNA for the CDR3 is TGCGCCAGCAGCCGTTTGCAGACAGGGGGAGATGGCTACACCTTC. The chain couples TRBV4-3 to TRBJ1-2; TRBD1 matches 9 bases. The ends lost 4 bases at V and 6 bases at J; junction bases unmatched: 9. CDR1 is LGHNA, CDR2 YSLEER, per germline. The CDR3 sequence is 15 residues long.

The rearrangement uses TRBV28 and TRBJ1-2; D may be TRBD1 (6 bases). Germline V lookup: CDR1 MDHEN, CDR2 SYDVKM. Trimming pared 8 bases from V and 4 bases from J, leaving 8 bases between. The CDR3 runs 11 residues. The DNA of the CDR3 is TGTGCCAGCTCAGGGGTCTATGGCTACACCTTC. This codes for CASSGVYGYTF.

The chain carries TRBV10-3 and TRBJ2-7; 8 bases are a match to TRBD1. CDR1 is ENHRY, CDR2 SYGVKD, per germline. The V segment lost 6 bases and the J segment 3 bases; nucleotides outside the gene matches: 19. This CDR3 spans 18 amino acids. The CDR3 is CAISGQGRSELFYYEQYF. CDR3 nucleotide sequence: TGTGCCATCAGCGGACAGGGCCGAAGCGAATTGTTCTACTACGAGCAGTACTTC.

V gene TRBV4-2 combines with J gene TRBJ2-7, with D maybe TRBD1 (5 bases). The CDR3 is 14 amino acids. CDR1 is LGHNA and CDR2 is YNFKEQ in the germline V gene. V lost 1 base, J lost 4 bases, and 11 bases lay in between. The CDR3 loop reads CASSQVREGYEQYF. DNA of the CDR3: TGTGCCAGCAGCCAAGTCAGGGAAGGGTACGAGCAGTACTTC.

This rearrangement joins TRBV6-5 to TRBJ1-4; the D gene is possibly TRBD1 (5 bases). CDR3 length equals 15 residues. The V end was cut by 2 bases, the J end by 7 bases, with 14 bases between. CDR1 is MNHEY, CDR2 SVGAGI, per germline. The CDR3 nucleotides read TGTGCCAGCAGTTACACGGGGGGAACGGGTGAAAAACTGTTTTTT. Translated, it gives CASSYTGGTGEKLFF.